This TCR beta chain stems from a study of T cells expressing NK-cell markers. Study overall: Investigators obtained TCR beta repertoires from sorted CD3+CD56+NKG2C+, CD3+CD56+NKG2C- and CD3+CD56-NKG2C+ T cells. Eight donors were sequenced, of whom seven were HCMV-seropositive, while the remaining one was HCMV-seronegative.

CDR3 length: 12 amino acids. CDR1 is LGHDT, CDR2 YNNKEL, per germline (reference sequence). In generating TCR beta cDNA, 5'RACE template switching with UMIs was used. Reprocessing the 5' RACE reads, TCRdb reports a single entry for every CDR3 protein and omits DNA. The table for this sample gives 350,000 to 400,000 distinct CDR3 sequences. The V and J genes are TRBV3-1 and TRBJ1-1. The clonotype originates from a woman aged 45-59 years in good health. Sequenced material: blood T cells: a sorted CD56 or NKG2C T cell subset, CD4+ or CD8+ T cells, or bulk PBMC T cells (not recorded which). CDR3 amino acids: CASTTWNTEAFF.